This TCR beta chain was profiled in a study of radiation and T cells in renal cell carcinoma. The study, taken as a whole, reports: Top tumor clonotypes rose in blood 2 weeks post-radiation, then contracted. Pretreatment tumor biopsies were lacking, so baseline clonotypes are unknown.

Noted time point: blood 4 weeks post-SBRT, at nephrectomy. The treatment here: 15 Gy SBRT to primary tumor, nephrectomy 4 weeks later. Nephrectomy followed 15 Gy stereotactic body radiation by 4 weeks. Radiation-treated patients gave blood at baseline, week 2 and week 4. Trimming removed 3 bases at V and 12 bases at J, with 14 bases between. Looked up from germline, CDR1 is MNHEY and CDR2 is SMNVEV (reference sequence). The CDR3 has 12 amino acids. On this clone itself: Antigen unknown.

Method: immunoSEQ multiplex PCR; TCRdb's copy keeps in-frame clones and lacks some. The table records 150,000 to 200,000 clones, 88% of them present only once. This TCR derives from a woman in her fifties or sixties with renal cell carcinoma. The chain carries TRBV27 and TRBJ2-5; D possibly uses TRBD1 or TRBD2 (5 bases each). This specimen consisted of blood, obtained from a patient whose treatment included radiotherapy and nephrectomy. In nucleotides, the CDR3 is TGTGCCAGCAGTTTCCGGGACGGTCCTAAGTACTTC. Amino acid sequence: CASSFRDGPKYF.